The clone carrying this T cell receptor beta chain occurred many times. Its antigen remains unidentified. Template material for amplifying TCR beta CDR3 regions consisted of RNA transcripts. An initial round of RT-PCR targeting the TCR CDR3 relied on the HTBI primer set. TCRdb redid the calling of the multiplex PCR reads with MiXCR, one entry per CDR3 protein. The table has approximately 600,000 distinct CDR3 sequences, over 12% seen once; the top ten hold about 4.5%. This sample is drawn from a study of T cells in Graves' hyperthyroidism and ophthalmopathy. Study conclusions and caveats: In validation, the model predicted ophthalmopathy. These predictions came a median about 6.5 months before onset. Expanded thyroid clonotypes (above 0.001) were mostly also found in blood.

The source material was blood. The TCR was taken from a woman in her forties with Graves' ophthalmopathy.

CDR3 in amino acids: CASSWGEQETQYF. CDR3 sequence (DNA): TGTGCCAGCAGTTGGGGGGAGCAAGAGACCCAGTACTTC. V and J are TRBV12-3 or TRBV12-4 and TRBJ2-5; D perhaps matches TRBD2 (6 bases). Trimming removed 4 bases at V and 2 bases at J, with 8 bases between. This CDR3 has 13 residues.